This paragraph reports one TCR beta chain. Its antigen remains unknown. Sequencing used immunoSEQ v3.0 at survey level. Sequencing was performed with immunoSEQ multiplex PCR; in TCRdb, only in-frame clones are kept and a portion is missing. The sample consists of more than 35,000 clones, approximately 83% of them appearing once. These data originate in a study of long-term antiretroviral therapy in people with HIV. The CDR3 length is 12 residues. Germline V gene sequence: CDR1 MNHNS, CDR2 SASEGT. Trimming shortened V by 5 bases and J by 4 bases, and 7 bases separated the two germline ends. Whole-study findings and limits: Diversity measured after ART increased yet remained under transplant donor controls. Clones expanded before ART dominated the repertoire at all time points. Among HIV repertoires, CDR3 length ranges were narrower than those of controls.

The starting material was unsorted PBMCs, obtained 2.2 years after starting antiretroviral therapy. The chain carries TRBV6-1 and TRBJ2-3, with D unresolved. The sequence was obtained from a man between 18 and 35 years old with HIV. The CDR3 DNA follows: TGTGCCAGCAGTCCCCTATCAGATACGCAGTATTTT. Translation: CASSPLSDTQYF.